The 30 T cell receptor beta chains given below trace back to one sample, sequenced in a study of blood T cell repertoires in COVID-19. Assay used: immunoSEQ multiplex PCR; TCRdb lists only in-frame clones, some missing. Among fewer than 500,000 clones listed, 86% were seen once. The source material was peripheral blood. The receptors come from a woman in her 30s with active or convalescent COVID-19.

The rearrangement joins TRBV6-2 or TRBV6-3 to TRBJ1-1; D remains unclear. Germline V gives CDR1 MNHEY, CDR2 SVGEGT. V shed 4 bases and J shed 1 base, with 13 bases lying between them. This CDR3 comprises 15 residues. CDR3 DNA sequence: TGTGCCAGCAGTTCCCCCCAGAGAGGGAACACTGAAGCTTTCTTT. Amino acid sequence: CASSSPQRGNTEAFF.

The rearrangement joins TRBV4-1 to TRBJ2-2; 9 bases are a match to TRBD1. Unmatched junction bases numbered 14, after V lost 4 bases and J lost 2 bases. Per germline, CDR1 MGHRA and CDR2 YSYEKL. The CDR3 has 19 residues. The CDR3 region is CASSPTPPRQGVNTGELFF. DNA for the CDR3: TGCGCCAGCAGCCCAACGCCTCCTCGACAGGGGGTTAACACCGGGGAGCTGTTTTTT.

This clone was seen only once. J is TRBJ2-1 and V is TRBV5-5; D might be TRBD1 (5 bases). CDR1 and CDR2 (germline): SGHKS, YYEKEE (reference sequence). Trimming cost V 0 bases and J 4 bases, with 14 bases left between them. CDR3 length equals 16 residues. CDR3: CASSLAVRATYNEQFF. In DNA form, the CDR3 reads TGTGCCAGCAGCTTGGCGGTCAGGGCAACTTACAATGAGCAGTTCTTC.

In DNA, the CDR3 is TGTGCCAGCAGCCTTGGGGCGCTCCTTCCTGACGAGCAGTACTTC. Amino acid sequence: CASSLGALLPDEQYF. The chain links TRBV5-5 to TRBJ2-7, with a weak D call TRBD1 (5 bases). From germline, CDR1 is SGHKS and CDR2 YYEKEE (reference sequence). This CDR3 has 15 residues. Trimming left V 4 bases short and J 5 bases short, with 19 bases between.

The V and J genes are TRBV10-1 and TRBJ2-7, with D tentatively TRBD1 (6 bases). The CDR3 length is 14 residues. Deletions cut 3 bases from V and 5 bases from J, with 14 bases between. The germline V gene has CDR1 WNHNN and CDR2 SYGVQD (reference sequence). The CDR3 bases are TGCGCCAGCAGTGAAGGGGGTAAGGGGGACGAGCAGTACTTC. Translating gives CASSEGGKGDEQYF.

The rearrangement links TRBV14 to TRBJ2-3, with TRBD2 matching over 7 bases. The CDR3 sequence is 19 residues long. Germline assignment: CDR1 SGHDN and CDR2 FVKESK. Unmatched junction bases numbered 15, after V lost 1 base and J lost 2 bases. The CDR3 DNA follows: TGTGCCAGCAGCCAAGGGAGTTTACTAGCGTCTCGATTCACAGATACGCAGTATTTT. Its translation is CASSQGSLLASRFTDTQYF. Filled out from reference TRBV14 and TRBJ2-3, the complete variable domain reads EAGVTQFPSHSVIEKGQTVTLRCDPISGHDNLYWYRRVMGKEIKFLLHFVKESKQDESGMPNNRFLAERTGGTYSTLKVQPAELEDSGVYFCASSQGSLLASRFTDTQYFGPGTRLTVL.

V and J are TRBV11-2 and TRBJ2-1; D is unclear. Trimming stripped 5 bases from V and 0 bases from J, with 11 bases between. The CDR3 has 15 residues. Germline CDR1 SGHAT, CDR2 FQNNGV. The CDR3: CASSLSFGSYNEQFF. CDR3 bases: TGTGCCAGCAGCCTAAGCTTCGGCTCCTACAATGAGCAGTTCTTC.

This chain uses TRBV7-7 with TRBJ1-3; perhaps TRBD1 as D (5 bases). Germline V lookup: CDR1 SSHAT, CDR2 FNYEAQ (reference sequence). The CDR3 covers 15 residues. V lost 2 bases and J 3 bases, leaving 11 bases between the germline ends. CDR3 DNA: TGTGCCAGCAGCTTATCATCAGGGAATGGAAACACCATATATTTT. This sequence encodes CASSLSSGNGNTIYF.

Note on this clone: The germline gene is not matched at one end of the junction; a read error may be the cause. The same CDR3 can be traced to other DNA sequences in this sample. V is TRBV11-2 and J is TRBJ1-4; the D gene is possibly TRBD1 (5 bases). This CDR3 contains 14 residues. Germline values: CDR1 SGHAT, CDR2 FQNNGV. In DNA form, the CDR3 reads TGTGCCAGCAGGATGACAGCAACTAATGAAAAATTGTTTTTT. Amino acid sequence: CASRMTATNEKLFF.

As for this clone: This sample includes further DNA sequences coding for the same CDR3. CDR3 region: CASSQDPGGSGNTIYF. The CDR3 DNA reads as TGTGCCAGCAGCCAAGACCCAGGGGGATCTGGAAACACCATATATTTT. The rearrangement links TRBV3-1 (or the pseudogene TRBV3-2) to TRBJ1-3, with TRBD1 identical over 7 bases. J was trimmed by 1 base and V by 0 bases; bases with no gene match: 3. Germline CDR1 and CDR2: LGHDT and YNNKEL (reference sequence). The CDR3 consists of 16 residues.

V is TRBV4-1 and J is TRBJ2-5; D call uncertain. Trimming removed 4 bases from V and 0 bases from J, with 15 bases in between. CDR1 and CDR2 from the germline V gene are MGHRA and YSYEKL. This CDR3 contains 16 residues. CDR3 coding DNA: TGCGCCAGCAGCCCCCAGGTCCGGTCGAACCAAGAGACCCAGTACTTC. This translates into CASSPQVRSNQETQYF.

The chain combines TRBV11-1 with TRBJ1-1; 7 bases are a match to TRBD1. V shed 2 bases and J 3 bases; nucleotides not matched to a gene: 6. The CDR3 totals 15 residues. CDR1 and CDR2 (germline): SGHAT, FQDESV (reference sequence). The CDR3 spells CASSLMRGLDTEAFF. CDR3 sequence (DNA): TGTGCCAGCAGCTTAATGAGGGGGCTCGACACTGAAGCTTTCTTT.

The chain carries TRBV19 and TRBJ2-2; TRBD2 matches 7 bases. From germline, CDR1 is LNHDA and CDR2 SQIVND (reference sequence). The length of the CDR3 is 15 residues. J lost 1 base, V lost 7 bases, and 6 bases had no gene match. The CDR3 DNA reads as TGTGCCAGTAAACAGCGGGGAATGAACACCGGGGAGCTGTTTTTT. Protein sequence: CASKQRGMNTGELFF.

The table lists this clone with a count of one. The chain has TRBV6-6 and TRBJ1-2, with unresolved D. CDR3 length equals 14 residues. Trimming shortened V by 2 bases and J by 0 bases, and 7 bases separated the two germline ends. Germline V gene lookup returns CDR1 MNHNY and CDR2 SVGAGI (reference sequence). This CDR3 is CASSYGRTNYGYTF. CDR3 nucleotides: TGTGCCAGCAGTTACGGGCGAACTAACTATGGCTACACCTTC.

V is TRBV27 and J is TRBJ2-1; D is unclear. The germline gives CDR1 MNHEY, CDR2 SMNVEV (reference sequence). Trimming took off 2 bases at V and 0 bases at J, with 8 bases between the two ends. CDR3 length: 15 residues. The CDR3 loop reads CASSLLSSSYNEQFF. The DNA of the CDR3 is TGTGCCAGCAGTTTACTGTCGAGCTCCTACAATGAGCAGTTCTTC.

This clone was recorded once. This CDR3 reads CASSGGTAGANVLTF. In DNA form, the CDR3 reads TGTGCCAGCAGTGGAGGGACAGCTGGGGCCAACGTCCTGACTTTC. This chain joins TRBV2 and TRBJ2-6; 7 nucleotides align to TRBD1. The germline V gene encodes CDR1 SNHLY and CDR2 FYNNEI. The CDR3 loop spans 15 amino acids. J lost 2 bases, V lost 4 bases, and 2 bases had no gene match.

The chain couples TRBV3-1 (or the pseudogene TRBV3-2) to TRBJ1-2; weak D call: TRBD1 (5 bases). V lost 1 base and J lost 0, with 6 bases in between. The CDR3 has 14 residues. Germline CDR1 reads LGHDT; CDR2 reads YNNKEL (reference sequence). CDR3 nucleotides: TGTGCCAGCAGCCAAGGGACAACTAACTATGGCTACACCTTC. This sequence encodes CASSQGTTNYGYTF.

The chain employs TRBV19 and TRBJ1-5, with 11 nucleotides matching TRBD1. With V trimmed by 5 bases and J by 7 bases, 4 bases remained unmatched. Germline CDR1 is LNHDA and CDR2 is SQIVND (reference sequence). This CDR3 is 14 amino acids long. CDR3 in DNA: TGTGCCAGTAGTGGGGACAGGGGGATGCAGCCCCAGCATTTT. Translated, it gives CASSGDRGMQPQHF.

This clone was seen only once. The V and J genes are TRBV30 and TRBJ2-1; 8 bases align to TRBD2. Germline V lookup: CDR1 GTSNPN, CDR2 SVGIG (reference sequence). V shed 0 bases and J 6 bases; nucleotides not matched to a gene: 7. This CDR3 contains 15 residues. CDR3 DNA sequence: TGTGCCTGGAGTGTTTTAGCGGGGATCCTCAATGAGCAGTTCTTC. It is translated as CAWSVLAGILNEQFF.

The CDR3 nucleotides are TGTGCCATCAGTGAGTCCTCTCTTGACGCCGGGTATGGCTACACCTTC. Translating gives CAISESSLDAGYGYTF. This sequence joins TRBV10-3 and TRBJ1-2, with no clear D. This CDR3 region has 16 residues. Germline assignment: CDR1 ENHRY and CDR2 SYGVKD. The ends were cut back, 0 bases at V and 5 bases at J, with 16 bases in the middle.

The chain recombines TRBV19 with TRBJ1-1; 7 bases align to TRBD1. Trimming took 5 bases from V and 1 from J; bases not matched to a gene: 13. The CDR3 is 17 amino acids. In germline, CDR1 is LNHDA, CDR2 SQIVND (reference sequence). CDR3 residues: CASSARQGSTANTEAFF. CDR3 coding DNA: TGTGCCAGTAGTGCCCGACAGGGTTCTACAGCGAACACTGAAGCTTTCTTT.

The chain recombines TRBV19 with TRBJ1-2, with D perhaps matching TRBD1 (5 bases). Trimming removed 5 bases at V and 4 bases at J, with 14 bases between. Germline values: CDR1 LNHDA, CDR2 SQIVND (reference sequence). The CDR3 totals 14 residues. CDR3 loop: CASSGTSSVYGYTF. The CDR3 DNA follows: TGTGCCAGTAGTGGGACTTCTTCGGTCTATGGCTACACCTTC.

The chain links TRBV2 to TRBJ2-3, with D possibly matching TRBD2 (5 bases). The CDR3 runs 13 residues. V dropped 0 bases and J dropped 7 bases, with 8 bases sitting between them. Germline V gene sequence: CDR1 SNHLY, CDR2 FYNNEI. CDR3 residues: CASSEATGNTQYF. CDR3 DNA sequence: TGTGCCAGCAGTGAAGCTACGGGAAATACGCAGTATTTT.

The chain recombines TRBV11-2 with TRBJ2-7, with 9 bases that match TRBD2. This CDR3 region has 15 residues. Germline loops: CDR1 SGHAT, CDR2 FQNNGV. The V and J ends lost 1 base and 4 bases, in that order; junction bases with no gene match: 5. This CDR3 is CASSLGGLARYEQYF. The CDR3 coding sequence is TGTGCCAGCAGCTTAGGGGGACTAGCTAGGTACGAGCAGTACTTC.

This rearrangement joins TRBV11-2 to TRBJ2-3, with 9 nucleotides matching TRBD2. Germline trimming cut 1 base from V and 4 bases from J; bases unmatched to any gene: 6. This CDR3 has 16 amino acids. Per the germline V gene, CDR1 is SGHAT and CDR2 is FQNNGV. CDR3 sequence reads: CASSLGGSGSSDTQYF. The CDR3 nucleotides are TGTGCCAGCAGCTTAGGAGGTAGCGGGAGCTCAGATACGCAGTATTTT.

The chain carries TRBV5-4 and TRBJ2-5; 10 bases fit TRBD2. Trimming at V came to 5 bases and at J to 3 bases, leaving 4 bases not matched to a gene. The length of the CDR3 is 14 residues. CDR1 SGHNT and CDR2 YYREEE come from the germline V gene (reference sequence). CDR3 region: CASRDGLAEETQYF. For the CDR3, the DNA is TGTGCCAGCAGGGATGGACTAGCGGAAGAGACCCAGTACTTC.

This chain links TRBV7-9 with TRBJ1-3; tentatively, D is TRBD1 (6 bases). CDR3 length: 13 residues. Trimming stripped 10 bases from V and 1 base from J, with 11 bases between. Germline V CDR1 and CDR2: SEHNR, FQNEAQ (reference sequence). CDR3 residues: CATRGGSGNTIYF. The CDR3 nucleotides are TGTGCCACCCGAGGGGGTTCTGGAAACACCATATATTTT.

The chain joins TRBV10-3 to TRBJ1-2; the D gene is possibly TRBD1 (6 bases). This CDR3 region has 13 residues. Germline V gene data show CDR1 as ENHRY and CDR2 as SYGVKD. Trimming took off 8 bases at V and 3 bases at J, with 13 bases between the two ends. CDR3 amino acids: CAILGQTHYGYTF. CDR3 sequence (DNA): TGTGCCATCTTAGGACAGACCCACTATGGCTACACCTTC.

The CDR3 coding sequence is TGTGCCAGCAGTGAAGCAGGGGACAGGGTAGCTTTCAATTCACCCCTCCACTTT. Amino acids: CASSEAGDRVAFNSPLHF. The chain uses TRBV6-1 and TRBJ1-6, with 9 positions matching TRBD1. V lost 0 bases, J lost 7 bases, and 10 bases stayed unmatched. Germline CDR1 and CDR2: MNHNS and SASEGT. The CDR3 has 18 residues.

This clone was observed a single time. The rearrangement joins TRBV30 to TRBJ2-7; possibly TRBD2 for D (5 bases). Trimming stripped 3 bases from V and 5 bases from J, with 23 bases between. This CDR3 is built from 16 residues. From germline, CDR1 is GTSNPN and CDR2 SVGIG (reference sequence). CDR3: CAWRPPFLVGVDEQYF. The CDR3 nucleotides read TGTGCCTGGAGGCCCCCATTTCTTGTGGGAGTAGACGAGCAGTACTTC. Full variable domain (rest looked up from reference TRBV30 and TRBJ2-7): SQTIHQWPATLVQPVGSPLSLECTVEGTSNPNLYWYRQAAGRGLQLLFYSVGIGQISSEVPQNLSASRPQDRQFILSSKKLLLSDSGFYLCAWRPPFLVGVDEQYFGPGTRLTVT.